Listed below are T cell receptor beta chains from one sample, sequenced in a study of blood T cell repertoires in COVID-19. The protocol was immunoSEQ multiplex PCR, while the TCRdb copy is restricted to in-frame clones and leaves out a portion. Here the sample spans a few hundred thousand clones, about 90% being singletons. Sequenced material: PBMCs or T cells enriched from blood (not recorded which). Receptor source: a human donor in a cohort exposed to, infected with or recovered from COVID-19 (not recorded which). The donor label of this sample is uncertain. Both conserved end residues are part of each CDR3. D genes are given only for firm matches. Clone size is shown for a subset of rows, as once, few, many or a class of expanded clone.

few	TRBV25-1	TRBJ1-6	TRBD1	CASESQGSTVGAPLHF	TGTGCCAGCGAGTCACAGGGGTCGACCGTCGGAGCACCCCTCCACTTT
NA	TRBV19	TRBJ2-2	NA	CASSIAQADTGELFF	TGTGCCAGTAGTATAGCACAGGCCGACACCGGGGAGCTGTTTTTT
few	TRBV6-5	TRBJ1-2	TRBD1	CASRQGSGYTF	TGTGCCAGCAGACAGGGGAGTGGCTACACCTTC
NA	TRBV30	TRBJ1-2	NA	CAWSATGQLHRGYTF	TGTGCCTGGAGTGCCACAGGGCAACTACACAGGGGCTACACCTTC
NA	TRBV6-4	TRBJ2-1	TRBD2	CASSAPRLADSYNEQFF	TGTGCCAGCAGTGCCCCTAGACTAGCGGACTCCTACAATGAGCAGTTCTTC
once	TRBV12-1	TRBJ2-2	NA	CASSFISSGTGENTGELFF	TGTGCCAGCAGCTTTATTAGTTCGGGGACAGGGGAAAACACCGGGGAGCTGTTTTTT
NA	TRBV12-3/TRBV12-4	TRBJ2-7	NA	CASSSLQAGEQYF	TGTGCCAGCAGTTCCTTACAGGCCGGCGAGCAGTACTTC
NA	TRBV7-2	TRBJ1-1	TRBD1	CASSPGTGLKATEAFF	TGTGCCAGCAGTCCCGGGACAGGACTAAAAGCCACTGAAGCTTTCTTT
once	TRBV4-1	TRBJ1-1	NA	CASSQERRGSTEAFF	TGCGCCAGCAGCCAAGAGAGGCGGGGGAGCACTGAAGCTTTCTTT
NA	TRBV9	TRBJ1-3	NA	CASSGGGPGNTIYF	TGTGCCAGCTCTGGTGGAGGGCCCGGAAACACCATATATTTT
NA	TRBV7-6	TRBJ2-5	TRBD2	CASSLRLAGGPNQETQYF	TGTGCCAGCAGCCTGAGACTAGCGGGGGGGCCGAACCAAGAGACCCAGTACTTC
NA	TRBV11-2	TRBJ2-4	TRBD1	CASSPGTENIQYF	TGTGCCAGCAGCCCAGGGACAGAAAACATTCAGTACTTC
NA	TRBV29-1	TRBJ2-3	NA	CSVGAGAGYTDTQYF	TGCAGCGTTGGCGCAGGGGCCGGGTATACAGATACGCAGTATTTT
NA	TRBV20-1	TRBJ1-5	TRBD1	CSASLQGQGGGSNQPQHF	TGCAGTGCTAGTCTTCAGGGACAGGGGGGTGGGAGCAATCAGCCCCAGCATTTT
NA	TRBV4-3	TRBJ2-7	NA	CASSRGETHPTKQYF	TGCGCCAGCAGCCGGGGAGAGACCCACCCTACTAAGCAGTACTTC
NA	TRBV14	TRBJ1-5	NA	CASSQLGEPQHF	TGTGCCAGCAGCCAGCTCGGGGAGCCCCAGCATTTT
NA	TRBV19	TRBJ1-5	TRBD1	CASSIVTGPGQPQHF	TGTGCCAGTAGTATAGTGACAGGGCCGGGACAGCCCCAGCATTTT
once	TRBV20-1	TRBJ2-2	TRBD2	CSASTVAGDTGELFF	TGCAGTGCTAGTACGGTAGCGGGGGATACCGGGGAGCTGTTTTTT
NA	TRBV10-2	TRBJ1-1	TRBD1	CASSDRQGVNTEAFF	TGCGCCAGCAGTGATCGACAGGGGGTTAACACTGAAGCTTTCTTT
NA	TRBV14	TRBJ2-7	NA	CASSQDRYFRGEGYEQYF	TGTGCCAGCAGCCAAGATAGATATTTCCGGGGAGAAGGCTACGAGCAGTACTTC
NA	TRBV24-1	TRBJ2-3	TRBD2	CATSDLRGGWAAGTDTQYF	TGTGCCACCAGTGATCTCCGGGGGGGATGGGCGGCCGGCACAGATACGCAGTATTTT
NA	TRBV3-1/TRBV3-2	TRBJ1-5	TRBD1	CASSQDTGEVQPQHF	TGTGCCAGCAGCCAAGATACAGGGGAAGTTCAGCCCCAGCATTTT
NA	TRBV21-1	TRBJ1-4	NA	CASSSRYHEKLFF	TGTGCCAGCAGCTCCCGGTACCATGAAAAACTGTTTTTT
NA	TRBV7-9	TRBJ1-2	NA	CASSFPTRGYTF	TGTGCCAGCAGCTTCCCCACGCGGGGCTACACCTTC
NA	TRBV19	TRBJ2-1	TRBD1	CASSALQGAGYNEQFF	TGTGCCAGTAGTGCATTACAGGGGGCCGGGTACAATGAGCAGTTCTTC
once	TRBV6-5	TRBJ1-2	TRBD1	CASSFLSDRAYGYTF	TGTGCCAGCAGTTTCTTATCGGACAGGGCCTATGGCTACACCTTC
NA	TRBV3-1/TRBV3-2	TRBJ2-5	TRBD2	CASSQDLAGGQETQYF	TGTGCCAGCAGCCAAGACCTAGCGGGGGGTCAAGAGACCCAGTACTTC
NA	TRBV7-9	TRBJ2-1	NA	CASSPQGNYNEQFF	TGTGCCAGCAGCCCGCAGGGGAATTACAATGAGCAGTTCTTC
NA	TRBV19	TRBJ1-5	TRBD1	CASGDSSNQPQHF	TGTGCCAGTGGGGACAGCTCGAATCAGCCCCAGCATTTT
once	TRBV10-3	TRBJ1-3	TRBD1	CAIRIGTGTDSGNTIYF	TGTGCCATCAGAATTGGGACCGGGACAGACTCTGGAAACACCATATATTTT
NA	TRBV11-2	TRBJ2-5	NA	CASSLRGQETQYF	TGTGCCAGCAGCTTACGGGGCCAAGAGACCCAGTACTTC
NA	TRBV3-1/TRBV3-2	TRBJ1-2	NA	CASSQQGRAYGYTF	TGTGCCAGCAGCCAGCAGGGTAGGGCCTATGGCTACACCTTC
NA	TRBV24-1	TRBJ1-2	NA	CATSDLHAGFHGYTF	TGTGCCACCAGTGATTTGCACGCAGGGTTCCATGGCTACACCTTC
NA	TRBV4-2	TRBJ1-1	NA	CASSQGEMNTEAFF	TGTGCCAGCAGCCAAGGGGAGATGAACACTGAAGCTTTCTTT
NA	TRBV6-5	TRBJ1-2	NA	CASSYPGGYTF	TGTGCCAGCAGTTATCCAGGAGGCTACACCTTC
NA	TRBV6-2/TRBV6-3	TRBJ1-1	NA	CASSYSREAFF	TGTGCCAGCAGTTATTCCAGGGAAGCTTTCTTT
NA	TRBV19	TRBJ1-2	NA	CASSPRVGYGYTF	TGTGCCAGTAGTCCCCGGGTCGGATATGGCTACACCTTC
NA	TRBV13	TRBJ2-7	TRBD1	CASSSRTGESYEQYF	TGTGCCAGCAGCTCGAGGACAGGCGAGTCCTACGAGCAGTACTTC
NA	TRBV5-1	TRBJ1-6	TRBD1	CASSLGDRANSPLHF	TGCGCCAGCAGCTTGGGTGACAGGGCCAATTCACCCCTCCACTTT
NA	TRBV11-1	TRBJ1-1	TRBD1	CASSPLRQGKAFF	TGTGCCAGCAGCCCGCTTCGACAGGGTAAAGCTTTCTTT
NA	TRBV25-1	TRBJ1-5	NA	CASSESGASNQPQHF	TGTGCCAGCAGTGAATCAGGGGCATCCAATCAGCCCCAGCATTTT